This T cell receptor (beta chain) was found in a study of shared clonotypes between healthy human individuals. Sequencing used immunoSEQ multiplex PCR; TCRdb keeps in-frame clones, though not all of them. This table has 2 million to 3 million clones, approximately 93% appearing once. The CDR3 sequence is 15 residues long. CDR1 is ENHRY and CDR2 is SYGVKD in the germline V gene. V lost 5 bases, J lost 1 base, and 3 bases stayed unmatched. The sequence came from a man younger than 35 in good health. Some clones in this sample may be carry-over from other donors' samples. The sequenced sample consisted of naive CD4+ T cells from PBMCs. Specified subset: CD45RA+ positively selected. The chain employs TRBV10-3 and TRBJ2-7; 12 bases map to TRBD2. CDR3 amino acids: CAISRTSGVSYEQYF. For the CDR3, the DNA is TGTGCCATCAGTCGGACTAGCGGGGTGTCCTACGAGCAGTACTTC.